Detailed here is one TCR beta chain. The PCR ran on 60 Vbeta and 13 Jbeta primers. TCRdb's copy holds only in-frame clones and misses some; the assay was immunoSEQ multiplex PCR. The sample shows approximately 130,000 clones, about 80% of them seen only once. These data originate in a study of cytomegalovirus exposure and HLA in healthy donors. Germline lookup yields CDR1 LNHNV and CDR2 YYDKDF (reference sequence). This CDR3 comprises 14 residues. J gave up 3 bases and V 5 bases, and 3 bases lay outside the gene matches. The clonotype was recovered from a boy aged 2 to 9 in good health and CMV-seronegative. Sequencing used PBMCs. The chain employs TRBV15 and TRBJ2-3; 9 bases fit TRBD2. CDR3 nucleotide sequence: TGTGCCACCAGCCAGCGGGGGGAGACAGATACGCAGTATTTT. The encoded protein is CATSQRGETDTQYF.